The following is a T cell receptor beta chain sequence with its context. What it recognizes is unknown. The data were taken from a study of shared clonotypes between healthy human individuals. At the level of the study: Donors were two women and a few men aged 18 to 49.

The repertoire was sequenced with immunoSEQ multiplex PCR; TCRdb's copy has only in-frame clones and lacks some. The sample gives millions of clones, around 95% of which show up once; around 0.13% is in the top ten. V lost 1 base and J lost 7, with 15 bases in between. Germline V CDR1 and CDR2: MNHNS, SASEGT. The CDR3 covers 15 residues. General study findings and limits: Generally, estimated richness proved larger in naive subsets than it did in memory subsets.

The clonotype was recovered from a man between 18 and 29 years old in good health. This chain links TRBV6-1 with TRBJ2-3, with D perhaps TRBD2 (5 bases). Sequencing used naive CD4+ T cells sorted from blood. Subset meaning: CD45RA+ positively selected. Here the CDR3 reads CASSEVGFRGNTQYF. CDR3 nucleotide sequence: TGTGCCAGCAGTGAAGTTGGGTTCCGGGGTAATACGCAGTATTTT.